A single sample gave rise to the 25 T cell receptor beta chains below, sequenced in a study of blood T cell repertoires in COVID-19. The protocol was immunoSEQ multiplex PCR, while the TCRdb copy is restricted to in-frame clones and leaves out a portion. The sample consists of about 220,000 clones, 70% to 85% of them appearing once. The sample consisted of peripheral blood. The source of these receptors is a man aged 50 to 59 with active or convalescent COVID-19.

V and J are TRBV5-1 and TRBJ2-3, with TRBD2 as a possible D gene (6 bases). The length of the CDR3 is 15 residues. Per germline, CDR1 SGHRS and CDR2 YFSETQ. V was pared by 6 bases and J by 0 bases, with 14 bases between. Written as DNA, the CDR3 is TGCGCCAGCATCACCGACGGGGGAAGCACAGATACGCAGTATTTT. This gives the protein CASITDGGSTDTQYF.

This clone was counted only a few times. The chain is built from TRBV7-2 and TRBJ2-5, with 13 bases fitting TRBD2. Germline CDR1 is SGHTA and CDR2 is FQGNSA. The junction had 11 bases not matched to a gene; V was cut back by 5 bases and J by 2 bases. This CDR3 contains 18 residues. CDR3 in DNA: TGTGCCAGCAGCCCTCCCCCCGGGACTAGCGGGATACAAGAGACCCAGTACTTC. Amino acid sequence: CASSPPPGTSGIQETQYF.

This rearrangement joins TRBV4-3 to TRBJ2-7, with a possible D match to TRBD1 (6 bases). Germline CDR1 is LGHNA and CDR2 is YSLEER. The V end was cut by 0 bases, the J end by 0 bases, with 9 bases between. CDR3 length equals 15 residues. The CDR3 reads CASSQERDNSYEQYF. In DNA, the CDR3 is TGCGCCAGCAGCCAAGAACGGGACAACTCCTACGAGCAGTACTTC.

This sequence joins TRBV7-2 and TRBJ1-5, with unresolved D. Deletions cut 10 bases from V and 2 bases from J, with 15 bases between. Germline V lookup: CDR1 SGHTA, CDR2 FQGNSA. CDR3 size: 14 residues. The CDR3 bases are TGTGCCACTACGGGGAGTTTGGGCAATCAGCCCCAGCATTTT. Translating it yields CATTGSLGNQPQHF.

The V and J genes are TRBV28 and TRBJ2-3; 10 nucleotides line up with TRBD2. Trimming removed 6 bases from V and 2 bases from J; junction bases left unmatched: 8. CDR1 MDHEN and CDR2 SYDVKM come from the germline V gene. This CDR3 region has 16 residues. This CDR3 is CASSSTLAGSTDTQYF. The DNA for the CDR3 is TGTGCCAGCAGCAGTACACTAGCGGGATCCACAGATACGCAGTATTTT.

The genes are TRBV7-9 and TRBJ2-7; 8 bases are a match to TRBD2. The ends lost 3 bases at V and 7 bases at J; junction bases unmatched: 8. The CDR3 length is 14 residues. Germline V gene sequence: CDR1 SEHNR, CDR2 FQNEAQ (reference sequence). In nucleotides, the CDR3 is TGTGCCAGCAGCTTTAGTACGCGGGGGGATGAGCAGTACGTC. Translation gives CASSFSTRGDEQYV.

This clone was picked up one time. This chain uses TRBV3-1 (or the pseudogene TRBV3-2) with TRBJ1-5; 7 positions agree with TRBD1. From germline, CDR1 is LGHDT and CDR2 YNNKEL (reference sequence). CDR3 length: 17 amino acids. Trimming removed 1 base from V and 2 bases from J; junction bases left unmatched: 8. For the CDR3, the DNA is TGTGCCAGCAGCCAAGCGATAACAGGGGTAGGCAATCAGCCCCAGCATTTT. Amino acids: CASSQAITGVGNQPQHF.

Comment on this clone: The same CDR3 arises from other DNA sequences in this sample as well. CDR3 nucleotide sequence: TGTGCCAGCAGCTCGGGACAGGGCTCCTACAATGAGCAGTTCTTC. This gives the protein CASSSGQGSYNEQFF. This chain links TRBV11-3 with TRBJ2-1; 9 nucleotides match TRBD1. Unmatched junction bases numbered 1, after V lost 4 bases and J lost 0 bases. This CDR3 spans 15 amino acids. Germline loops: CDR1 SGHNT, CDR2 YENEEA.

This clone has only a few counts. The chain couples TRBV3-1 (or the pseudogene TRBV3-2) to TRBJ2-3; maybe TRBD2 (5 bases). V shed 4 bases and J shed 1 base, with 12 bases lying between them. CDR3 size: 15 residues. Germline V gene lookup returns CDR1 LGHDT and CDR2 YNNKEL (reference sequence). The CDR3 sequence: CASSPLWRGTDTQYF. The CDR3 nucleotides read TGTGCCAGCAGCCCACTCTGGCGGGGCACAGATACGCAGTATTTT.

This clone was counted between two and nine times. J is TRBJ1-6 and V is TRBV2; 7 nucleotides agree with TRBD1. There are 15 residues in the CDR3. With V trimmed by 5 bases and J by 3 bases, 4 bases remained unmatched. Germline V gives CDR1 SNHLY, CDR2 FYNNEI. This chain's CDR3 is CASSLDRSYNSPLHF. CDR3 DNA sequence: TGTGCCAGCAGTCTGGACAGGAGCTATAATTCACCCCTCCACTTT.

This clone was detected only a few times. V and J are TRBV4-2 and TRBJ2-1, with D unclear. Germline CDR1 reads LGHNA; CDR2 reads YNFKEQ. The CDR3 has 13 amino acids. Trimming shortened V by 0 bases and J by 5 bases, and 5 bases separated the two germline ends. CDR3 sequence reads: CASSQERDNEQFF. CDR3 coding DNA: TGTGCCAGCAGCCAAGAACGGGACAATGAGCAGTTCTTC.

The CDR3 sequence is CASSLVPQGDTEAFF. For the CDR3, the DNA is TGTGCCAGCAGCTTAGTGCCTCAGGGGGACACTGAAGCTTTCTTT. This sequence joins TRBV7-2 and TRBJ1-1; 7 bases align to TRBD1. Germline V gives CDR1 SGHTA, CDR2 FQGNSA. Trimming took 1 base from V and 3 from J; bases not matched to a gene: 5. The CDR3 contains 15 residues.

This chain links TRBV6-5 with TRBJ2-4; D perhaps matches TRBD2 (5 bases). The germline CDR1 and CDR2 sequences are MNHEY and SVGAGI. V lost 6 bases and J 1 base, leaving 10 bases between the germline ends. This CDR3 contains 14 residues. CDR3: CASSLGGAKNIQYF. CDR3 nucleotides: TGTGCCAGCAGCCTAGGCGGGGCCAAAAACATTCAGTACTTC.

V usage is TRBV5-1 and J usage is TRBJ1-1; 11 nucleotides match TRBD1. V shed 4 bases, J shed 3 bases, and the junction held 5 bases outside the gene matches. Germline-derived CDR1 and CDR2 are SGHRS and YFSETQ. The CDR3 is made up of 15 amino acids. CDR3: CASSAGQGVDTEAFF. DNA of the CDR3: TGCGCCAGCAGCGCGGGACAGGGGGTGGACACTGAAGCTTTCTTT. The full variable domain, rest sourced from reference TRBV5-1 and TRBJ1-1, is KAGVTQTPRYLIKTRGQQVTLSCSPISGHRSVSWYQQTPGQGLQFLFEYFSETQRNKGNFPGRFSGRQFSNSRSEMNVSTLELGDSALYLCASSAGQGVDTEAFFGQGTRLTVV.

The chain joins TRBV5-1 to TRBJ1-6, with D hard to call. The CDR3 sequence is 13 residues long. Deletions cut 8 bases from V and 3 bases from J, with 9 bases between. The germline CDR1 and CDR2 sequences are SGHRS and YFSETQ. The CDR3 spells CASAQDYNSPLHF. The CDR3 DNA is TGCGCCAGTGCTCAGGACTATAATTCACCCCTCCACTTT.

CDR3 DNA: TGTGCCACCAGTGATCCTACCGGGACAGGTCGATCCGGGGAGCTGTTTTTT. Its translation is CATSDPTGTGRSGELFF. The V and J genes are TRBV24-1 and TRBJ2-2; 8 nucleotides align to TRBD1. Per germline, CDR1 KGHDR and CDR2 SFDVKD. The trim removed 3 bases at V and 6 bases at J, leaving 11 bases unmatched. This CDR3 spans 17 amino acids.

The genes are TRBV28 and TRBJ2-5; TRBD2 aligns across 7 bases. Germline V gene sequence: CDR1 MDHEN, CDR2 SYDVKM. This CDR3 has 17 residues. Trimming cost V 5 bases and J 2 bases; bases outside gene matches: 14. This chain's CDR3 is CASSPGDAGVRQETQYF. The CDR3 DNA reads TGTGCCAGCAGTCCGGGCGACGCGGGGGTGCGACAAGAGACCCAGTACTTC.

This clone was recorded only once. The chain has TRBV4-1 and TRBJ2-2; D is unresolved. V gave up 0 bases and J gave up 5 bases, with 7 bases separating them. CDR1 and CDR2 (germline): MGHRA, YSYEKL. The CDR3 has 14 amino acids. The DNA of the CDR3 is TGCGCCAGCAGCCAAGATTCGGAGACCGGGGAGCTGTTTTTT. The encoded protein is CASSQDSETGELFF.

The V and J genes are TRBV28 and TRBJ1-1, with D possibly being TRBD1 (5 bases). Trimming cost V 2 bases and J 3 bases, with 13 bases left between them. CDR3 length: 15 residues. Germline lookup yields CDR1 MDHEN and CDR2 SYDVKM. Here the CDR3 reads CASSLPSTADTEAFF. CDR3 nucleotide sequence: TGTGCCAGCAGTTTACCCTCGACAGCAGACACTGAAGCTTTCTTT.

The rearrangement joins TRBV11-3 to TRBJ2-1; 7 positions match TRBD1. V shed 5 bases, J shed 3 bases, and the junction held 7 bases outside the gene matches. Germline V lookup: CDR1 SGHNT, CDR2 YENEEA. The CDR3 has 15 residues. The CDR3 nucleotides are TGTGCCAGCAGCACCTCCCGGACAGGCTACAATGAGCAGTTCTTC. Its translation is CASSTSRTGYNEQFF.

The J gene is TRBJ2-7, the V gene TRBV2, with 9 bases aligning to TRBD1. V shed 6 bases and J 6 bases; nucleotides not matched to a gene: 21. The CDR3 extends over 18 amino acids. The germline CDR1 and CDR2 sequences are SNHLY and FYNNEI. In DNA form, the CDR3 reads TGTGCCAGCAGACTAACCGGGACAGGGAGGACTAGGACTGGCGAGCAGTACTTC. It translates to CASRLTGTGRTRTGEQYF.

The chain combines TRBV29-1 with TRBJ1-1, with D perhaps matching TRBD1 (5 bases). Per germline, CDR1 SQVTM and CDR2 ANQGSEA. V was pared by 7 bases and J by 1 base, with 7 bases between. The CDR3 extends over 11 amino acids. CDR3 nucleotide sequence: TGCAGCGCGACAGCGAACACTGAAGCTTTCTTT. Translation gives CSATANTEAFF.

The chain employs TRBV27 and TRBJ2-3; TRBD2 agrees at 14 bases. The CDR3 consists of 19 residues. The V gene's germline CDR1 is MNHEY and CDR2 SMNVEV (reference sequence). The J segment lost 5 bases and the V segment lost 4 bases, leaving 14 bases of the junction unmatched. The CDR3 sequence: CASSSPSGTSGSWGDTQYF. The CDR3 DNA reads as TGTGCCAGCAGTTCCCCCTCCGGGACTAGCGGGAGCTGGGGAGATACGCAGTATTTT.

CDR3 sequence (DNA): TGTGCCAGCACCTCGGGACAGCAGTACGAGCAGTACTTC. It codes for CASTSGQQYEQYF. The genes are TRBV2 and TRBJ2-7; 7 nucleotides agree with TRBD1. Germline CDR1 SNHLY, CDR2 FYNNEI. J gave up 4 bases and V 7 bases, and 7 bases lay outside the gene matches. This CDR3 spans 13 amino acids.

This chain links TRBV18 with TRBJ2-1; possible D gene TRBD2, 6 bases. CDR3 length equals 15 residues. V was cut by 6 bases and J by 4 bases, with 16 bases left in between. The germline V gene encodes CDR1 KGHSH and CDR2 LQKENI. CDR3 DNA sequence: TGTGCCAGCTCCCCTTCTTTGGCGGGATACAATGAGCAGTTCTTC. Protein: CASSPSLAGYNEQFF.